In this sample, the clone carrying this TCR beta chain turned up a few times. These data are taken from a study of T cell repertoires in cytomegalovirus infection. TCRdb used MiXCR to reprocess the reads, holding one entry per CDR3 protein. The table records over 150,000 distinct CDR3 sequences, roughly a sixth of them present only once. Trimming removed 3 bases from V and 3 bases from J; junction bases left unmatched: 11. Germline CDR1 and CDR2: MDHEN and SYDVKM. The CDR3 is 17 amino acids. The material sequenced was CD8+ T cells from PBMCs. This TCR was recovered from a human donor in good health (CMV status not recorded). Some clones in this sample may be carry-over from other donors' samples. J is TRBJ2-5 and V is TRBV28; the match to TRBD1 covers 9 bases. The CDR3 nucleotides read TGTGCCAGCAGTTTTCTCCTGGGGGGACAGGGAGAAGAGACCCAGTACTTC. This gives the protein CASSFLLGGQGEETQYF.